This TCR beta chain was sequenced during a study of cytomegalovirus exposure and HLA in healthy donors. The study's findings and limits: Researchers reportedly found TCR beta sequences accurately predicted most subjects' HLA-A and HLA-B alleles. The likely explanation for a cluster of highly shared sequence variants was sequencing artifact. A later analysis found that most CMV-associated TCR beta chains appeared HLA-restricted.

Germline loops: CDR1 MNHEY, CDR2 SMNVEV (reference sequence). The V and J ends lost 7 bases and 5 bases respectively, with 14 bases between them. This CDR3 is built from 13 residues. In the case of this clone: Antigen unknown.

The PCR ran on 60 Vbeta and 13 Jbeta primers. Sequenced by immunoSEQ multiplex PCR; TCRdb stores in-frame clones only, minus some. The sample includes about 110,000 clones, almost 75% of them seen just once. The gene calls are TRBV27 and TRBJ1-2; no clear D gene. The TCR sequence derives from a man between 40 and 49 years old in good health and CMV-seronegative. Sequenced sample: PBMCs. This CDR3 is CASTSHRVYGYTF. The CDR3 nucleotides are TGTGCCAGCACGAGCCACCGGGTTTATGGCTACACCTTC.